This T cell receptor beta chain was captured in a study of T cell responses to AZD1222 COVID-19 vaccine. Germline CDR1 SGHRS, CDR2 YFSETQ. With 9 bases removed from V and 5 bases from J, the gap between germline ends came to 20 bases. This CDR3 is 15 amino acids long. General study results and limits: The donors showed a predominance of white British ancestry and of females, with possible underestimation of clonal diversity.

The sample holds one count of this clone. Its antigen remains unidentified. The repertoire was sequenced with immunoSEQ multiplex PCR; TCRdb's copy has only in-frame clones and lacks some. This table holds about 180,000 clones, around nine tenths found once. The gene calls are TRBV5-1 and TRBJ1-4; D possibly corresponds to TRBD1 (5 bases). This clonotype was obtained from an adult in good health. The starting material was peripheral blood, obtained on day 0 of AZD1222 vaccination. The CDR3 coding sequence is TGCGCCACTCAGTCCGGGCAGGGCACCAATGAAAAACTGTTTTTT. This encodes CATQSGQGTNEKLFF.